These T cell receptor beta chains were read from a single sample in a study of radiotherapy plus CTLA-4 blockade in lung cancer. Method: immunoSEQ multiplex PCR; TCRdb's copy keeps in-frame clones and lacks some. Of 40,000 to 60,000 clones listed, around nine tenths are singletons. The specimen was peripheral blood, collected from a patient treated with radiotherapy plus ipilimumab. The source of these receptors is a human donor with non-small cell lung cancer that progressed on radiotherapy plus ipilimumab. Some clones in this sample may be carry-over from other donors' samples. CDR3s include the opening cysteine and the closing phenylalanine or tryptophan. Fields, in order: clone size, J gene, D gene, V gene, CDR3 length, CDR3 protein, CDR3 DNA. A D gene is named only where the DNA matches it firmly. Clone sizes are given selectively: once, few, many, or a class where the clone is expanded.

clone size: .
J gene: TRBJ2-7
D gene: TRBD2
V gene: TRBV5-1
CDR3 length: 16
CDR3 protein: CASSLAGAGDLYEQYF
CDR3 DNA: TGCGCCAGCAGCTTGGCGGGAGCGGGGGATCTCTACGAGCAGTACTTC

clone size: .
J gene: TRBJ2-7
D gene: TRBD2
V gene: TRBV6-5
CDR3 length: 13
CDR3 protein: CASSSSGTYEQYF
CDR3 DNA: TGTGCCAGCAGTTCCAGCGGGACGTACGAGCAGTACTTC

clone size: .
J gene: TRBJ2-1
D gene: TRBD2
V gene: TRBV29-1
CDR3 length: 16
CDR3 protein: CSVDAFDGRAGNEQFF
CDR3 DNA: TGCAGCGTTGATGCATTTGACGGGAGGGCCGGGAATGAGCAGTTCTTC

clone size: .
J gene: TRBJ1-4
D gene: TRBD1
V gene: TRBV14
CDR3 length: 18
CDR3 protein: CASSLQGIPKGTNEKLFF
CDR3 DNA: TGTGCCAGCAGCCTACAGGGGATACCTAAGGGAACTAATGAAAAACTGTTTTTT

clone size: .
J gene: TRBJ2-3
D gene: TRBD2
V gene: TRBV7-8
CDR3 length: 15
CDR3 protein: CASSPGGSSADTQYF
CDR3 DNA: TGTGCCAGCAGCCCGGGGGGGTCGAGTGCAGATACGCAGTATTTT

clone size: .
J gene: TRBJ2-3
D gene: .
V gene: TRBV6-1
CDR3 length: 15
CDR3 protein: CASSATLGATDTQYF
CDR3 DNA: TGTGCCAGCAGCGCCACCCTTGGGGCCACAGATACGCAGTATTTT

clone size: .
J gene: TRBJ2-7
D gene: .
V gene: TRBV6-6
CDR3 length: 15
CDR3 protein: CASSYSTQGKGEQYF
CDR3 DNA: TGTGCCAGCAGTTACTCGACTCAGGGGAAGGGCGAGCAGTACTTC

clone size: .
J gene: TRBJ2-1
D gene: TRBD2
V gene: TRBV19
CDR3 length: 16
CDR3 protein: CASSIGTSGGSNEQFF
CDR3 DNA: TGTGCCAGTAGTATCGGCACTAGCGGGGGAAGCAATGAGCAGTTCTTC

clone size: .
J gene: TRBJ2-1
D gene: TRBD2
V gene: TRBV5-4
CDR3 length: 14
CDR3 protein: CASSLTSGYNEQFF
CDR3 DNA: TGTGCCAGCAGCTTGACTAGCGGCTACAATGAGCAGTTCTTC

clone size: once
J gene: TRBJ1-1
D gene: TRBD1
V gene: TRBV6-6
CDR3 length: 14
CDR3 protein: CASSPGQGHTEAFF
CDR3 DNA: TGTGCCAGCAGCCCTGGACAGGGCCACACTGAAGCTTTCTTT

clone size: .
J gene: TRBJ2-7
D gene: .
V gene: TRBV7-8
CDR3 length: 13
CDR3 protein: CASSLSLGGEQYF
CDR3 DNA: TGTGCCAGCAGCTTAAGCTTGGGAGGCGAGCAGTACTTC

clone size: .
J gene: TRBJ1-2
D gene: .
V gene: TRBV19
CDR3 length: 11
CDR3 protein: CASKTTHGYTF
CDR3 DNA: TGTGCCAGTAAGACAACTCATGGCTACACCTTC

clone size: .
J gene: TRBJ2-7
D gene: .
V gene: TRBV7-2
CDR3 length: 12
CDR3 protein: CASRGDIYEQYF
CDR3 DNA: TGTGCCAGCAGAGGGGACATCTACGAGCAGTACTTC

clone size: .
J gene: TRBJ1-1
D gene: .
V gene: TRBV5-1
CDR3 length: 15
CDR3 protein: CASSSTGTPNTEAFF
CDR3 DNA: TGCGCCAGCAGCAGTACCGGGACACCGAACACTGAAGCTTTCTTT

clone size: .
J gene: TRBJ2-1
D gene: TRBD2
V gene: TRBV4-3
CDR3 length: 16
CDR3 protein: CASSPLLAGEANEQFF
CDR3 DNA: TGCGCCAGCAGCCCGTTACTAGCGGGAGAGGCAAATGAGCAGTTCTTC

clone size: .
J gene: TRBJ2-3
D gene: TRBD1
V gene: TRBV7-2
CDR3 length: 14
CDR3 protein: CASTLRQGPDTQYF
CDR3 DNA: TGTGCCAGCACCCTCCGACAGGGACCAGATACGCAGTATTTT

clone size: .
J gene: TRBJ2-1
D gene: .
V gene: TRBV4-3
CDR3 length: 15
CDR3 protein: CASSQVIPGYNEQFF
CDR3 DNA: TGCGCCAGCAGCCAAGTAATCCCAGGGTACAATGAGCAGTTCTTC

clone size: few
J gene: TRBJ1-1
D gene: TRBD1
V gene: TRBV19
CDR3 length: 18
CDR3 protein: CASSAWGVGGRMNTEALF
CDR3 DNA: TGTGCCAGTAGCGCCTGGGGGGTAGGGGGCCGCATGAACACTGAAGCTCTCTTT

clone size: .
J gene: TRBJ1-6
D gene: TRBD1
V gene: TRBV7-9
CDR3 length: 19
CDR3 protein: CASSPVDRGTSSYNSPLHF
CDR3 DNA: TGTGCCAGCAGCCCGGTAGACAGGGGGACTTCTTCCTATAATTCACCCCTCCACTTT

clone size: .
J gene: TRBJ2-1
D gene: TRBD2
V gene: TRBV4-3
CDR3 length: 16
CDR3 protein: CASSLPSGGAYNEQFF
CDR3 DNA: TGCGCCAGCAGCTTACCTAGCGGGGGAGCATACAATGAGCAGTTCTTC

clone size: .
J gene: TRBJ2-7
D gene: .
V gene: TRBV19
CDR3 length: 14
CDR3 protein: CASSIGLAPYEQYF
CDR3 DNA: TGTGCCAGTAGTATTGGGCTAGCGCCTTACGAGCAGTACTTC

clone size: .
J gene: TRBJ2-3
D gene: .
V gene: TRBV18
CDR3 length: 13
CDR3 protein: CASSQGVEDTQYF
CDR3 DNA: TGTGCCAGCTCTCAAGGGGTGGAGGATACGCAGTATTTT

clone size: .
J gene: TRBJ1-6
D gene: TRBD1
V gene: TRBV19
CDR3 length: 16
CDR3 protein: CASSTFRTGPNSPLHF
CDR3 DNA: TGTGCCAGTAGTACATTTAGGACAGGGCCGAATTCACCCCTCCACTTT

clone size: .
J gene: TRBJ1-1
D gene: .
V gene: TRBV6-1
CDR3 length: 17
CDR3 protein: CASSDTRGGTGKAEAFF
CDR3 DNA: TGTGCCAGCAGTGACACAAGAGGGGGAACAGGGAAGGCTGAAGCTTTCTTT

clone size: .
J gene: TRBJ2-1
D gene: TRBD2
V gene: TRBV2
CDR3 length: 13
CDR3 protein: CASSASGENEQFF
CDR3 DNA: TGTGCCAGCAGTGCTAGCGGGGAAAATGAGCAGTTCTTC

clone size: .
J gene: TRBJ2-7
D gene: .
V gene: TRBV4-1
CDR3 length: 17
CDR3 protein: CASSQPVQQGDWGEQYF
CDR3 DNA: TGCGCCAGCAGCCAGCCGGTCCAACAGGGAGATTGGGGCGAGCAGTACTTC

clone size: .
J gene: TRBJ2-5
D gene: .
V gene: TRBV6-5
CDR3 length: 15
CDR3 protein: CASSYSGTSPETQYF
CDR3 DNA: TGTGCCAGCAGTTACTCCGGGACATCACCGGAGACCCAGTACTTC

clone size: .
J gene: TRBJ1-2
D gene: .
V gene: TRBV7-9
CDR3 length: 16
CDR3 protein: CASSLGGDWALYGYTF
CDR3 DNA: TGTGCCAGCAGCTTGGGAGGGGACTGGGCCCTCTATGGCTACACCTTC

clone size: .
J gene: TRBJ2-1
D gene: TRBD2
V gene: TRBV9
CDR3 length: 17
CDR3 protein: CASRGTSGTSSYNEQFF
CDR3 DNA: TGTGCCAGCAGGGGGACTAGCGGGACCAGCTCCTACAATGAGCAGTTCTTC

clone size: .
J gene: TRBJ1-2
D gene: TRBD1
V gene: TRBV28
CDR3 length: 14
CDR3 protein: CASRGTGAWGGYTF
CDR3 DNA: TGTGCCAGCAGGGGGACAGGGGCCTGGGGAGGCTACACCTTC

clone size: .
J gene: TRBJ2-1
D gene: .
V gene: TRBV7-9
CDR3 length: 12
CDR3 protein: CASSSLPGEQFF
CDR3 DNA: TGTGCCAGCAGCTCTCTGCCGGGTGAGCAGTTCTTC

clone size: .
J gene: TRBJ2-4
D gene: TRBD1
V gene: TRBV7-8
CDR3 length: 17
CDR3 protein: CASSLHRTGLAKNIQYF
CDR3 DNA: TGTGCCAGCAGCCTGCACAGGACAGGCCTAGCCAAAAACATTCAGTACTTC

clone size: once
J gene: TRBJ2-1
D gene: TRBD1
V gene: TRBV10-2
CDR3 length: 15
CDR3 protein: CASRQGVSSYNEQFF
CDR3 DNA: TGCGCCAGCAGACAGGGGGTTAGCTCCTACAATGAGCAGTTCTTC

clone size: .
J gene: TRBJ2-1
D gene: .
V gene: TRBV11-2
CDR3 length: 15
CDR3 protein: CASSLYGSDNNEQFF
CDR3 DNA: TGTGCCAGCAGCTTATACGGGAGTGATAACAATGAGCAGTTCTTC

clone size: .
J gene: TRBJ1-1
D gene: .
V gene: TRBV10-3
CDR3 length: 12
CDR3 protein: CAISSQNTEAFF
CDR3 DNA: TGTGCCATCAGTTCACAGAACACTGAAGCTTTCTTT

clone size: .
J gene: TRBJ1-2
D gene: .
V gene: TRBV7-2
CDR3 length: 12
CDR3 protein: CAIRWTNYGYTF
CDR3 DNA: TGTGCCATCCGGTGGACAAACTATGGCTACACCTTC

clone size: .
J gene: TRBJ1-4
D gene: TRBD1
V gene: TRBV5-5
CDR3 length: 15
CDR3 protein: CASSSRQGAGEKLFF
CDR3 DNA: TGTGCCAGCAGCTCGCGACAGGGGGCGGGTGAAAAACTGTTTTTT

clone size: .
J gene: TRBJ2-5
D gene: TRBD2
V gene: TRBV6-1
CDR3 length: 15
CDR3 protein: CASSAAVGGQETQYF
CDR3 DNA: TGTGCCAGCAGTGCAGCGGTGGGGGGGCAAGAGACCCAGTACTTC

clone size: .
J gene: TRBJ1-2
D gene: .
V gene: TRBV7-9
CDR3 length: 14
CDR3 protein: CASSLVSGEYGYTF
CDR3 DNA: TGTGCCAGCAGCTTAGTATCAGGGGAATATGGCTACACCTTC

clone size: .
J gene: TRBJ2-3
D gene: TRBD2
V gene: TRBV2
CDR3 length: 13
CDR3 protein: CASSSGGTDTQYF
CDR3 DNA: TGTGCCAGCAGTAGCGGGGGGACAGATACGCAGTATTTT

clone size: .
J gene: TRBJ2-1
D gene: .
V gene: TRBV4-3
CDR3 length: 13
CDR3 protein: CASSLNSYNEQFF
CDR3 DNA: TGCGCCAGCAGCCTTAACTCCTACAATGAGCAGTTCTTC

clone size: .
J gene: TRBJ2-7
D gene: .
V gene: TRBV2
CDR3 length: 14
CDR3 protein: CAGGGQGRTDEQYF
CDR3 DNA: TGTGCCGGGGGGGGGCAGGGGAGGACGGACGAGCAGTACTTC

clone size: .
J gene: TRBJ1-1
D gene: .
V gene: TRBV7-2
CDR3 length: 14
CDR3 protein: CASSSLGGHTEAFF
CDR3 DNA: TGTGCCAGCAGCTCGCTAGGAGGGCACACTGAAGCTTTCTTT

clone size: .
J gene: TRBJ1-1
D gene: .
V gene: TRBV19
CDR3 length: 14
CDR3 protein: CASSSRGSDTEAFF
CDR3 DNA: TGTGCCAGTAGTTCAAGGGGATCGGACACTGAAGCTTTCTTT

clone size: .
J gene: TRBJ2-2
D gene: TRBD2
V gene: TRBV9
CDR3 length: 16
CDR3 protein: CASSVVGGRAFGELFF
CDR3 DNA: TGTGCCAGCAGCGTAGTCGGCGGGAGGGCCTTCGGGGAGCTGTTTTTT

clone size: .
J gene: TRBJ2-5
D gene: .
V gene: TRBV7-9
CDR3 length: 14
CDR3 protein: CASSLARQGETQYF
CDR3 DNA: TGTGCCAGCAGCTTAGCGCGGCAGGGAGAGACCCAGTACTTC

clone size: .
J gene: TRBJ2-4
D gene: .
V gene: TRBV7-9
CDR3 length: 15
CDR3 protein: CASRSGSGYGNIQYF
CDR3 DNA: TGTGCCAGCCGTTCAGGGTCCGGATATGGGAACATTCAGTACTTC

clone size: .
J gene: TRBJ2-7
D gene: TRBD2
V gene: TRBV19
CDR3 length: 18
CDR3 protein: CASSIGLAGGRGSYEQYF
CDR3 DNA: TGTGCCAGTAGTATCGGACTAGCGGGGGGCCGGGGCTCCTACGAGCAGTACTTC

clone size: once
J gene: TRBJ2-7
D gene: TRBD2
V gene: TRBV4-3
CDR3 length: 16
CDR3 protein: CASSQARASGAYEQYF
CDR3 DNA: TGCGCCAGCAGCCAAGCCCGGGCTAGCGGGGCCTACGAGCAGTACTTC

clone size: .
J gene: TRBJ2-2
D gene: .
V gene: TRBV6-1
CDR3 length: 15
CDR3 protein: CASSLYDSLTGELFF
CDR3 DNA: TGTGCCAGCAGCCTCTATGACAGCCTGACCGGGGAGCTGTTTTTT

clone size: .
J gene: TRBJ2-7
D gene: TRBD2
V gene: TRBV30
CDR3 length: 15
CDR3 protein: CAWTFQGRASYEQYF
CDR3 DNA: TGTGCCTGGACCTTTCAAGGGAGGGCCTCCTACGAGCAGTACTTC

clone size: .
J gene: TRBJ2-3
D gene: TRBD2
V gene: TRBV6-6
CDR3 length: 16
CDR3 protein: CASSYDLAGVADTQYF
CDR3 DNA: TGTGCCAGCAGTTACGACCTAGCGGGAGTAGCAGATACGCAGTATTTT

clone size: .
J gene: TRBJ2-3
D gene: .
V gene: TRBV27
CDR3 length: 13
CDR3 protein: CASSVNRDTTQYF
CDR3 DNA: TGTGCCAGCAGTGTAAACCGGGACACAACGCAGTATTTT

clone size: once
J gene: TRBJ2-7
D gene: .
V gene: TRBV21-1
CDR3 length: 16
CDR3 protein: CASSKEGQGSTYEQYF
CDR3 DNA: TGTGCCAGCAGCAAAGAGGGACAGGGAAGCACCTACGAGCAGTACTTC

clone size: .
J gene: TRBJ2-3
D gene: TRBD2
V gene: TRBV4-3
CDR3 length: 17
CDR3 protein: CASSRGLAGRTTDTQYF
CDR3 DNA: TGCGCCAGCAGCCGAGGACTAGCGGGGAGAACCACAGATACGCAGTATTTT

clone size: .
J gene: TRBJ2-5
D gene: .
V gene: TRBV25-1
CDR3 length: 14
CDR3 protein: CASSDPGSGETQYF
CDR3 DNA: TGTGCCAGCAGTGACCCCGGGAGCGGAGAGACCCAGTACTTC

clone size: .
J gene: TRBJ2-7
D gene: .
V gene: TRBV6-5
CDR3 length: 14
CDR3 protein: CASRRERGGYEQYF
CDR3 DNA: TGTGCCAGCCGCCGGGAGAGGGGGGGCTACGAGCAGTACTTC